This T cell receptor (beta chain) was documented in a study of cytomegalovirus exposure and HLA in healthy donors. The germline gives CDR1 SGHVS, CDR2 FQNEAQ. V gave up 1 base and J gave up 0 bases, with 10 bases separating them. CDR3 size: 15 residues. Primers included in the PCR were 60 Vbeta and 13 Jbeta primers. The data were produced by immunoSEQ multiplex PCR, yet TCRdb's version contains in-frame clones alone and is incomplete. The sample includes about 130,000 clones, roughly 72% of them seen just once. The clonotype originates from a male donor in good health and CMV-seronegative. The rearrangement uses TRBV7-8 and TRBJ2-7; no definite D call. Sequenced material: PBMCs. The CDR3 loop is CASSLGSNPSYEQYF. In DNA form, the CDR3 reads TGTGCCAGCAGCTTAGGCAGTAACCCCTCCTACGAGCAGTACTTC. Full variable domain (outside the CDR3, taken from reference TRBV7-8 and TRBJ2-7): GAGVSQSPRYKVAKRGQDVALRCDPISGHVSLFWYQQALGQGPEFLTYFQNEAQLDKSGLPSDRFFAERPEGSVSTLKIQRTQQEDSAVYLCASSLGSNPSYEQYFGPGTRLTVT.